Each of the 11 T cell receptor beta chains below was sequenced from the same sample in a study of beta chain features in type 1 diabetes (dated by TCRdb to between 2017 and 2018). The antigens for these receptors are not known. Receptor amplification or capture employed the immunoSEQ multiplex PCR assay. The High Capacity cDNA Reverse Transcription Kit was used to reverse transcribe all of the isolated RNA, meaning that expressed TCRB transcripts were what got sequenced. This is the immuneACCESS table as TCRdb keeps it, with only in-frame sequences that have V and J called. A part of the clones is gone; compared with another copy, unresolved V genes explain less than half, and the rest is unexplained. The table for this sample lists hundreds of thousands of clones; about an eighth of them were counted only once. Approximately 0.022% of the sample rests with the top ten. General conclusions and limits of the study: Type 1 diabetes patients showed a moderate but significant shortening of TCRB CDR3 length in all four CD4+ subsets.

Source material: naive CD4+ T cells from blood. Sample cell subset or site, as interpreted from the label and publication: true naive CD4+ T cells. The receptor source for this set is a man aged 18 to 29 with type 1 diabetes.

This clone appeared a few times. This chain uses TRBV5-1 with TRBJ1-1, with TRBD1 as a possible D gene (6 bases). Germline CDR1 and CDR2: SGHRS and YFSETQ. There are 12 residues in the CDR3. V lost 0 bases and J lost 13, with 13 bases in between. CDR3 nucleotide sequence: TGCGCCAGCAGCTTGGACAGGGTTGGTGGTTTCTTT. This encodes CASSLDRVGGFF.

This sequence joins TRBV7-9 and TRBJ1-2, with D perhaps matching TRBD1 (6 bases). The V and J ends lost 5 bases and 3 bases respectively, with 13 bases between them. In germline, CDR1 is SEHNR, CDR2 FQNEAQ (reference sequence). The length of the CDR3 is 14 residues. The CDR3 here is CASSQQGFDYGYTF. As DNA, the CDR3 is TGTGCCAGCAGCCAACAGGGATTTGACTATGGCTACACCTTC. Full variable domain (outside the CDR3, taken from reference TRBV7-9 and TRBJ1-2): DTGVSQNPRHKITKRGQNVTFRCDPISEHNRLYWYRQTLGQGPEFLTYFQNEAQLEKSRLLSDRFSAERPKGSFSTLEIQRTEQGDSAMYLCASSQQGFDYGYTFGSGTRLTVV.

Remarks on this clone: This sample includes further DNA sequences coding for the same CDR3. V gene TRBV30 combines with J gene TRBJ1-3; D not resolved. The CDR3 sequence is 14 residues long. Per the germline V gene, CDR1 is GTSNPN and CDR2 is SVGIG (reference sequence). Trimming pared 3 bases from V and 0 bases from J, leaving 9 bases between. The CDR3 region has the DNA TGTGCCTGGAGCCTAGGCAGCTCTGGAAACACCATATATTTT. Residues: CAWSLGSSGNTIYF.

This clone has more than one count but fewer than ten. Other DNA sequences of this sample code for an identical CDR3. The chain employs TRBV9 and TRBJ2-5; D is unclear. Germline V gene data show CDR1 as SGDLS and CDR2 as YYNGEE. The CDR3 is 13 amino acids. V was clipped by 2 bases and J by 2 bases, with 7 bases between them. Here the CDR3 reads CASSVGIQETQYF. CDR3 nucleotide sequence: TGTGCCAGCAGCGTTGGGATTCAAGAGACCCAGTACTTC.

The chain combines TRBV6-6 with TRBJ2-3, with 8 positions matching TRBD2. CDR1 and CDR2 from the germline V gene are MNHNY and SVGAGI (reference sequence). The trim removed 2 bases at V and 11 bases at J, leaving 12 bases unmatched. The CDR3 has 15 residues. CDR3 DNA sequence: TGTGCCAGCAGTTACAACGGACTAGCAGGGCTTGAGCAGTATTTT. Protein product: CASSYNGLAGLEQYF.

V and J are TRBV5-4 and TRBJ2-3, with 7 bases lining up with TRBD1. The CDR3 has 15 residues. Germline values: CDR1 SGHNT, CDR2 YYREEE (reference sequence). V dropped 5 bases and J dropped 9; count of bases not matched to a gene: 15. CDR3 sequence: CASSSGTVPGITQYF. The DNA for the CDR3 is TGTGCCAGCAGTTCCGGGACAGTCCCGGGTATAACGCAGTATTTT.

This clone has a handful of counts. This chain links TRBV10-3 with TRBJ1-1; tentatively, D is TRBD1 (5 bases). CDR1 is ENHRY, CDR2 SYGVKD, per germline. V shed 6 bases and J shed 5 bases, with 10 bases lying between them. CDR3 length equals 12 residues. The CDR3 DNA is TGTGCCATCAGGGGGCCTGCTACTGAAGCTTTCTTT. It encodes CAIRGPATEAFF.

This chain joins TRBV4-1 and TRBJ1-2; tentative D call: TRBD1 (5 bases). The CDR3 has 16 residues. The V and J ends lost 0 bases and 0 bases respectively, with 11 bases between them. Germline V gene data show CDR1 as MGHRA and CDR2 as YSYEKL. The CDR3 spells CASSQDGGPANYGYTF. CDR3 coding DNA: TGCGCCAGCAGCCAAGATGGGGGACCGGCTAACTATGGCTACACCTTC.

The rearrangement joins TRBV7-9 to TRBJ2-7; the D is unclear. Deletions cut 1 base from V and 3 bases from J, with 19 bases between. Germline loops: CDR1 SEHNR, CDR2 FQNEAQ (reference sequence). The CDR3 is 17 residues long. CDR3 amino acids: CASSLVLRTPGHYEQYF. DNA of the CDR3: TGTGCCAGCAGCTTAGTGTTAAGGACCCCAGGTCACTACGAGCAGTACTTC.

The chain combines TRBV30 with TRBJ2-2, with D tentatively TRBD2 (7 bases). Trimming cost V 4 bases and J 0 bases, with 15 bases left between them. Germline V lookup: CDR1 GTSNPN, CDR2 SVGIG (reference sequence). This CDR3 is 16 amino acids long. CDR3 region: CAWTTGTTTNTGELFF. Written as DNA, the CDR3 is TGTGCCTGGACTACAGGGACTACTACGAACACCGGGGAGCTGTTTTTT.

This clone was found once. The V gene is TRBV29-1, the J gene TRBJ1-1, with TRBD1 as a possible D gene (6 bases). Trimming took 1 base from V and 4 from J, leaving 16 bases between them. The CDR3 is 15 residues long. The V gene's germline CDR1 is SQVTM and CDR2 ANQGSEA. The CDR3 protein is CSVEVHNGGPTEAFF. DNA of the CDR3: TGCAGCGTTGAAGTTCACAACGGGGGCCCCACTGAAGCTTTCTTT.